A selection of T cell receptor beta chains follows, all from one sample in a study of CD8+ T cells in alopecia areata. TCRdb's copy holds only in-frame clones and misses some; the assay was immunoSEQ multiplex PCR. This table holds 80,000 or so clones, approximately 64% found once. Specimen: CD8+ T cells sorted from blood, collected at week 24, from a patient treated with tofacitinib. The receptors shown here come from a human donor with alopecia areata. Both conserved end residues are part of each CDR3. The D gene is left open where the match is weak. A clone size is listed for some rows: how often the clone was seen (once, few, many), or a class if it is expanded.

cdr3_aa: CSVTGTGLGDTQYF
cdr3_nt: TGCAGCGTAACCGGGACAGGACTGGGAGATACGCAGTATTTT
v_call: TRBV29-1
j_call: TRBJ2-3
d_call: TRBD1
clone_size: once

cdr3_aa: CASSLALGNEQYF
cdr3_nt: TGCGCCAGCAGCTTGGCTCTCGGGAACGAGCAGTACTTC
v_call: TRBV5-1
j_call: TRBJ2-7
d_call: .
clone_size: .

cdr3_aa: CAWSLGEQYF
cdr3_nt: TGTGCCTGGAGTCTGGGCGAGCAGTACTTC
v_call: TRBV30
j_call: TRBJ2-7
d_call: .
clone_size: .

cdr3_aa: CASTRGPGAPDTQYF
cdr3_nt: TGTGCCAGCACCCGAGGTCCGGGAGCGCCAGATACGCAGTATTTT
v_call: TRBV2
j_call: TRBJ2-3
d_call: .
clone_size: .

cdr3_aa: CASRTTVGSNQPQHF
cdr3_nt: TGTGCCAGCAGGACCACCGTAGGAAGCAATCAGCCCCAGCATTTT
v_call: TRBV6-5
j_call: TRBJ1-5
d_call: .
clone_size: .

cdr3_aa: CASSQVTNQETQYF
cdr3_nt: TGCGCCAGCAGCCAAGTAACTAACCAAGAGACCCAGTACTTC
v_call: TRBV4-1
j_call: TRBJ2-5
d_call: .
clone_size: .

cdr3_aa: CSVDGLAGGAYTDTQYF
cdr3_nt: TGCAGCGTTGATGGACTAGCGGGGGGAGCTTACACAGATACGCAGTATTTT
v_call: TRBV29-1
j_call: TRBJ2-3
d_call: TRBD2
clone_size: .

cdr3_aa: CSVGTGTLWDEQYF
cdr3_nt: TGCAGCGTAGGGACCGGGACCCTGTGGGACGAGCAGTACTTC
v_call: TRBV29-1
j_call: TRBJ2-7
d_call: .
clone_size: .

cdr3_aa: CASSQDRAYSGANVLTF
cdr3_nt: TGCGCCAGCAGCCAAGATCGGGCGTACTCTGGGGCCAACGTCCTGACTTTC
v_call: TRBV4-3
j_call: TRBJ2-6
d_call: .
clone_size: few

cdr3_aa: CASSPGQSSYEQYF
cdr3_nt: TGTGCCAGCAGCCCCGGACAGAGCTCCTACGAGCAGTACTTC
v_call: TRBV13
j_call: TRBJ2-7
d_call: .
clone_size: .

cdr3_aa: CASSLKGGSDEQYF
cdr3_nt: TGTGCCAGCAGCCTTAAGGGGGGCTCGGACGAGCAGTACTTC
v_call: TRBV6-4
j_call: TRBJ2-7
d_call: .
clone_size: medium-sized

cdr3_aa: CASSQSQSFPNTGELFF
cdr3_nt: TGCGCCAGCAGCCAATCACAGAGCTTTCCGAACACCGGGGAGCTGTTTTTT
v_call: TRBV4-1
j_call: TRBJ2-2
d_call: .
clone_size: .

cdr3_aa: CASSFLQGRDYGYTF
cdr3_nt: TGTGCCAGCAGCTTCTTACAGGGAAGGGACTATGGCTACACCTTC
v_call: TRBV5-6
j_call: TRBJ1-2
d_call: .
clone_size: few

cdr3_aa: CAISSDWAHEQYF
cdr3_nt: TGTGCCATCAGTTCGGACTGGGCCCACGAGCAGTACTTC
v_call: TRBV10-3
j_call: TRBJ2-7
d_call: .
clone_size: medium-sized

cdr3_aa: CAWSAPGERDYGYTF
cdr3_nt: TGTGCCTGGAGTGCCCCAGGGGAAAGGGACTATGGCTACACCTTC
v_call: TRBV30
j_call: TRBJ1-2
d_call: .
clone_size: .

cdr3_aa: CSVVGAGGYEQYF
cdr3_nt: TGCAGCGTCGTGGGGGCAGGGGGGTACGAGCAGTACTTC
v_call: TRBV29-1
j_call: TRBJ2-7
d_call: .
clone_size: .

cdr3_aa: CASSPPDGDYEQYF
cdr3_nt: TGTGCCAGCAGTCCACCGGACGGGGACTACGAGCAGTACTTC
v_call: TRBV7-6
j_call: TRBJ2-7
d_call: .
clone_size: .

cdr3_aa: CASSDPASNTGELFF
cdr3_nt: TGCGCCAGCAGTGACCCGGCGTCTAACACCGGGGAGCTGTTTTTT
v_call: TRBV10-2
j_call: TRBJ2-2
d_call: .
clone_size: .

cdr3_aa: CSVDGMGWDNEQFF
cdr3_nt: TGCAGCGTTGATGGTATGGGTTGGGACAATGAGCAGTTCTTC
v_call: TRBV29-1
j_call: TRBJ2-1
d_call: .
clone_size: .

cdr3_aa: CSVEDWDSPTNEKLFF
cdr3_nt: TGCAGCGTTGAAGATTGGGACAGCCCAACTAATGAAAAACTGTTTTTT
v_call: TRBV29-1
j_call: TRBJ1-4
d_call: TRBD1
clone_size: .

cdr3_aa: CASSLGTYNEQFF
cdr3_nt: TGTGCCAGCAGCTTGGGCACTTACAATGAGCAGTTCTTC
v_call: TRBV5-6
j_call: TRBJ2-1
d_call: .
clone_size: .

cdr3_aa: CASSHFADTQYF
cdr3_nt: TGTGCCAGCAGTCATTTCGCAGATACGCAGTATTTT
v_call: TRBV28
j_call: TRBJ2-3
d_call: .
clone_size: few

cdr3_aa: CAFSTPEQFF
cdr3_nt: TGTGCCTTCAGCACTCCGGAGCAGTTCTTC
v_call: TRBV30
j_call: TRBJ2-1
d_call: .
clone_size: .

cdr3_aa: CAWSVYNRGGELFF
cdr3_nt: TGTGCCTGGAGTGTTTACAATCGGGGCGGGGAGCTGTTTTTT
v_call: TRBV30
j_call: TRBJ2-2
d_call: .
clone_size: .

cdr3_aa: CASSLGSVTPTYEQYF
cdr3_nt: TGTGCCAGCAGTTTAGGGTCGGTCACCCCTACCTACGAGCAGTACTTC
v_call: TRBV27
j_call: TRBJ2-7
d_call: .
clone_size: .

cdr3_aa: CASSLDRAENNEQFF
cdr3_nt: TGTGCCAGCAGTTTAGACAGGGCCGAAAACAATGAGCAGTTCTTC
v_call: TRBV27
j_call: TRBJ2-1
d_call: TRBD1
clone_size: once

cdr3_aa: CAWTWSRRGGDSPLHF
cdr3_nt: TGTGCCTGGACTTGGTCCCGCAGGGGTGGGGATTCACCCCTCCACTTT
v_call: TRBV30
j_call: TRBJ1-6
d_call: .
clone_size: .

cdr3_aa: CASSFAGELFF
cdr3_nt: TGTGCCAGCAGCTTCGCCGGGGAGCTGTTTTTT
v_call: TRBV7-7
j_call: TRBJ2-2
d_call: .
clone_size: .

cdr3_aa: CASSLASGTDTQYF
cdr3_nt: TGTGCCAGCAGCTTAGCATCAGGGACGGATACGCAGTATTTT
v_call: TRBV7-8
j_call: TRBJ2-3
d_call: .
clone_size: .

cdr3_aa: CASHQPGGANVLTF
cdr3_nt: TGTGCCAGCCACCAGCCGGGGGGGGCCAACGTCCTGACTTTC
v_call: TRBV6-5
j_call: TRBJ2-6
d_call: .
clone_size: once

cdr3_aa: CASSPLRGQYNEQFF
cdr3_nt: TGTGCCAGCTCACCGTTGCGGGGGCAGTACAATGAGCAGTTCTTC
v_call: TRBV18
j_call: TRBJ2-1
d_call: .
clone_size: .

cdr3_aa: CASSLVGAEAFF
cdr3_nt: TGTGCCAGCAGTTTGGTCGGGGCCGAAGCTTTCTTT
v_call: TRBV27
j_call: TRBJ1-1
d_call: .
clone_size: few

cdr3_aa: CASSPGTGSEAFF
cdr3_nt: TGTGCCAGCAGTCCCGGGACAGGTTCTGAAGCTTTCTTT
v_call: TRBV7-9
j_call: TRBJ1-1
d_call: TRBD1
clone_size: once

cdr3_aa: CASERGTDTGELFF
cdr3_nt: TGTGCCAGTGAGCGGGGTACGGACACCGGGGAGCTGTTTTTT
v_call: TRBV2
j_call: TRBJ2-2
d_call: TRBD2
clone_size: few

cdr3_aa: CASRSTLNYGYTF
cdr3_nt: TGTGCCAGCAGATCCACACTTAACTATGGCTACACCTTC
v_call: TRBV14
j_call: TRBJ1-2
d_call: .
clone_size: few

cdr3_aa: CASSAEAFF
cdr3_nt: TGTGCCAGCAGCGCAGAAGCTTTCTTT
v_call: TRBV2
j_call: TRBJ1-1
d_call: .
clone_size: .

cdr3_aa: CASSSDPRGSYNEQFF
cdr3_nt: TGCGCCAGCAGCTCCGACCCCAGGGGATCCTACAATGAGCAGTTCTTC
v_call: TRBV5-1
j_call: TRBJ2-1
d_call: .
clone_size: .

cdr3_aa: CASSPGGYEQYF
cdr3_nt: TGTGCCAGCAGCCCCGGGGGGTACGAGCAGTACTTC
v_call: TRBV6-6
j_call: TRBJ2-7
d_call: TRBD2
clone_size: many

cdr3_aa: CASSSSSGPHEQFF
cdr3_nt: TGTGCCAGCAGCTCCTCATCGGGTCCCCATGAGCAGTTCTTC
v_call: TRBV7-9
j_call: TRBJ2-1
d_call: .
clone_size: .

cdr3_aa: CASGFGASGQEAFF
cdr3_nt: TGTGCTAGTGGTTTTGGGGCCTCGGGGCAGGAAGCTTTCTTT
v_call: TRBV12-5
j_call: TRBJ1-1
d_call: .
clone_size: few

cdr3_aa: CAISDVKKPLGGYTF
cdr3_nt: TGTGCCATCAGTGATGTGAAAAAGCCCCTTGGAGGCTACACCTTC
v_call: TRBV10-3
j_call: TRBJ1-2
d_call: .
clone_size: .

cdr3_aa: CSVAGPSGGNFYEQYF
cdr3_nt: TGCAGCGTGGCAGGACCTAGCGGGGGGAACTTCTACGAGCAGTACTTC
v_call: TRBV29-1
j_call: TRBJ2-7
d_call: TRBD2
clone_size: few

cdr3_aa: CASSKTSWPYEQYF
cdr3_nt: TGTGCCAGCAGTAAGACTAGCTGGCCATACGAGCAGTACTTC
v_call: TRBV27
j_call: TRBJ2-7
d_call: TRBD2
clone_size: .